These T cell receptor beta chains were read from a single sample in a study of cytomegalovirus exposure and HLA in healthy donors. TCRdb's copy holds only in-frame clones and misses some; the assay was immunoSEQ multiplex PCR. This table holds some 140,000 clones, 65% to 80% found once. Input material: PBMCs. The source is a man aged 40-49 years in good health and CMV-seronegative. The CDR3 runs from the conserved cysteine through the conserved F or W. Fields, in order: D gene, V gene, clone size, CDR3 length, J gene, CDR3 protein, CDR3 DNA. A D gene is named only where the DNA matches it firmly. Size is omitted from some rows. Given values are once, few, many or a class for expanded clones.

d_gene: NA; v_gene: TRBV28; abundance: few; len: 16; j_gene: TRBJ1-2; CDR3aa: CASSLATGVESYGYTF; CDR3nt: TGTGCCAGCAGTTTAGCGACCGGGGTGGAAAGTTATGGCTACACCTTC
d_gene: NA; v_gene: TRBV9; abundance: NA; len: 14; j_gene: TRBJ2-5; CDR3aa: CASSVSGTQETQYF; CDR3nt: TGTGCCAGCAGCGTTTCGGGGACACAAGAGACCCAGTACTTC
d_gene: TRBD2; v_gene: TRBV19; abundance: NA; len: 15; j_gene: TRBJ2-3; CDR3aa: CASSIGGGVADTQYF; CDR3nt: TGTGCCAGTAGTATAGGTGGGGGGGTCGCAGATACGCAGTATTTT
d_gene: NA; v_gene: TRBV5-6; abundance: NA; len: 13; j_gene: TRBJ1-6; CDR3aa: CASTSKGDSPLHF; CDR3nt: TGTGCCAGCACCAGCAAGGGGGACTCACCCCTCCACTTT
d_gene: NA; v_gene: TRBV5-1; abundance: NA; len: 14; j_gene: TRBJ2-5; CDR3aa: CASSLGVARETQYF; CDR3nt: TGCGCCAGCAGCTTGGGGGTAGCGAGGGAGACCCAGTACTTC
d_gene: TRBD2; v_gene: TRBV27; abundance: NA; len: 18; j_gene: TRBJ2-1; CDR3aa: CASSPWTSGGNSYNEQFF; CDR3nt: TGTGCCAGCAGTCCATGGACTAGCGGGGGTAACTCCTACAATGAGCAGTTCTTC
d_gene: TRBD2; v_gene: TRBV30; abundance: NA; len: 16; j_gene: TRBJ2-3; CDR3aa: CAWSDGLAGDADTQYF; CDR3nt: TGTGCCTGGAGCGACGGACTAGCGGGAGACGCAGATACGCAGTATTTT
d_gene: NA; v_gene: TRBV5-4; abundance: NA; len: 13; j_gene: TRBJ2-7; CDR3aa: CASSLSRAYEQYF; CDR3nt: TGTGCCAGCAGCTTGAGTAGAGCCTACGAGCAGTACTTC
d_gene: TRBD2; v_gene: TRBV7-9; abundance: NA; len: 18; j_gene: TRBJ2-5; CDR3aa: CASSLGASGTHYQETQYF; CDR3nt: TGTGCCAGCAGCTTAGGGGCTAGCGGGACTCACTACCAAGAGACCCAGTACTTC
d_gene: NA; v_gene: TRBV4-1; abundance: once; len: 18; j_gene: TRBJ2-3; CDR3aa: CASSHTTGVGGGTDTQYF; CDR3nt: TGCGCCAGCAGCCACACTACCGGGGTCGGGGGAGGCACAGATACGCAGTATTTT
d_gene: TRBD1; v_gene: TRBV2; abundance: NA; len: 14; j_gene: TRBJ2-7; CDR3aa: CASTPRGHSYEQYF; CDR3nt: TGTGCCAGCACCCCCAGGGGGCATTCCTACGAGCAGTACTTC
d_gene: NA; v_gene: TRBV4-2; abundance: NA; len: 15; j_gene: TRBJ1-6; CDR3aa: CASSQPRSYNSPLHF; CDR3nt: TGTGCCAGCAGCCAACCCCGCTCCTATAATTCACCCCTCCACTTT
d_gene: NA; v_gene: TRBV19; abundance: NA; len: 18; j_gene: TRBJ1-1; CDR3aa: CASSRVIPGDPMNTEAFF; CDR3nt: TGTGCCAGTAGTAGGGTTATACCAGGGGACCCCATGAACACTGAAGCTTTCTTT
d_gene: NA; v_gene: TRBV6-5; abundance: NA; len: 14; j_gene: TRBJ1-4; CDR3aa: CASSRRDTAEKLFF; CDR3nt: TGTGCCAGCAGCCGCCGGGACACGGCTGAAAAACTGTTTTTT
d_gene: NA; v_gene: TRBV5-1; abundance: NA; len: 15; j_gene: TRBJ1-5; CDR3aa: CASSLESGNNQPQHF; CDR3nt: TGCGCCAGCAGCTTGGAGTCAGGGAACAATCAGCCCCAGCATTTT
d_gene: NA; v_gene: TRBV28; abundance: NA; len: 13; j_gene: TRBJ2-2; CDR3aa: CASSVSGLRELFF; CDR3nt: TGTGCCAGCAGTGTCAGTGGTTTACGGGAGCTGTTTTTT
d_gene: TRBD1; v_gene: TRBV30; abundance: few; len: 13; j_gene: TRBJ1-2; CDR3aa: CAGQGAQGYGYTF; CDR3nt: TGTGCCGGTCAGGGGGCGCAGGGCTATGGCTACACCTTC
d_gene: NA; v_gene: TRBV6-5; abundance: few; len: 15; j_gene: TRBJ1-4; CDR3aa: CASSQPREANEKLFF; CDR3nt: TGTGCCAGCAGCCAACCAAGAGAGGCTAATGAAAAACTGTTTTTT
d_gene: NA; v_gene: TRBV5-6; abundance: NA; len: 13; j_gene: TRBJ1-2; CDR3aa: CASSLANRDGYTF; CDR3nt: TGTGCCAGCAGCTTGGCCAACAGGGACGGTTACACCTTC
d_gene: NA; v_gene: TRBV29-1; abundance: few; len: 14; j_gene: TRBJ2-2; CDR3aa: CSVERGQNTGELFF; CDR3nt: TGCAGCGTTGAAAGAGGACAGAACACCGGGGAGCTGTTTTTT
d_gene: TRBD1; v_gene: TRBV2; abundance: NA; len: 13; j_gene: TRBJ1-2; CDR3aa: CAVGWGQLYGYTF; CDR3nt: TGTGCCGTGGGGTGGGGACAGCTTTATGGCTACACCTTC
d_gene: TRBD1; v_gene: TRBV30; abundance: NA; len: 15; j_gene: TRBJ1-4; CDR3aa: CAWSPGQGGREKLFF; CDR3nt: TGTGCCTGGAGTCCAGGACAGGGGGGACGGGAAAAACTGTTTTTT
d_gene: TRBD2; v_gene: TRBV5-8; abundance: NA; len: 16; j_gene: TRBJ2-1; CDR3aa: CASSLVGTSHYNEQFF; CDR3nt: TGTGCCAGCAGCTTGGTTGGGACTAGCCACTACAATGAGCAGTTCTTC
d_gene: TRBD1; v_gene: TRBV19; abundance: NA; len: 14; j_gene: TRBJ1-4; CDR3aa: CASSSGQGSEKLFF; CDR3nt: TGTGCCAGTAGTAGTGGACAGGGAAGTGAAAAACTGTTTTTT
d_gene: NA; v_gene: TRBV6-5; abundance: once; len: 13; j_gene: TRBJ1-6; CDR3aa: CASSRALDSPLHF; CDR3nt: TGTGCCAGCAGCCGAGCACTCGATTCACCCCTCCACTTT
d_gene: NA; v_gene: TRBV5-6; abundance: few; len: 13; j_gene: TRBJ1-1; CDR3aa: CASSLQGGTEAFF; CDR3nt: TGTGCCAGCAGCTTGCAGGGTGGGACTGAAGCTTTCTTT
d_gene: NA; v_gene: TRBV7-9; abundance: NA; len: 13; j_gene: TRBJ1-2; CDR3aa: CASSPPGVYGYTF; CDR3nt: TGTGCCAGCAGCCCCCCCGGGGTTTATGGCTACACCTTC
d_gene: NA; v_gene: TRBV11-2; abundance: NA; len: 14; j_gene: TRBJ2-7; CDR3aa: CASSLSRGAYEQYF; CDR3nt: TGTGCCAGCAGCTTATCGCGGGGAGCCTACGAGCAGTACTTC
d_gene: NA; v_gene: TRBV10-3; abundance: NA; len: 16; j_gene: TRBJ2-1; CDR3aa: CAISEFGTGGLNEQFF; CDR3nt: TGTGCCATCAGTGAGTTCGGGACCGGAGGGCTTAATGAGCAGTTCTTC